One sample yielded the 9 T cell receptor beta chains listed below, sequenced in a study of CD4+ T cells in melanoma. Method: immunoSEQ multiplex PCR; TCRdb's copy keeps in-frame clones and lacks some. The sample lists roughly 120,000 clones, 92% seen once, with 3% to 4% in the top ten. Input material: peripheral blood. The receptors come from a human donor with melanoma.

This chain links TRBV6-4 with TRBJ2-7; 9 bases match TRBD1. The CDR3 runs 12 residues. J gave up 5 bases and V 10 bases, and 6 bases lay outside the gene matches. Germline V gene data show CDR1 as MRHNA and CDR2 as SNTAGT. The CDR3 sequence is CAKPGQGHEQYF. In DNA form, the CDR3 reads TGTGCCAAGCCGGGACAGGGTCACGAGCAGTACTTC.

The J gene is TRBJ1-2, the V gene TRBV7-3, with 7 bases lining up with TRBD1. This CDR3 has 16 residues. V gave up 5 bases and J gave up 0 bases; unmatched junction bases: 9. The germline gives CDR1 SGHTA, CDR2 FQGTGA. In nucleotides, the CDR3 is TGTGCCAGCAGCCTCAAGGGACAGAAAACTAACTATGGCTACACCTTC. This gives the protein CASSLKGQKTNYGYTF.

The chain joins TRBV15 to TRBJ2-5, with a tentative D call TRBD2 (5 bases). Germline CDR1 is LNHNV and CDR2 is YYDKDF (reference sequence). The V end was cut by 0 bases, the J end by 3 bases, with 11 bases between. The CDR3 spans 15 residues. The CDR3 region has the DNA TGTGCCACCAGCAGAGAGCCTAGCTCTAAAGAGACCCAGTACTTC. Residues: CATSREPSSKETQYF.

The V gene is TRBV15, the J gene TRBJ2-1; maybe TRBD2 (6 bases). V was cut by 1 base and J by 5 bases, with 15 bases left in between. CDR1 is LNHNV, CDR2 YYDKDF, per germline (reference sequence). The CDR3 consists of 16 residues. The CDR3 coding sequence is TGTGCCACCAGCAGAGTCCAGGCTAGCGCTCACAATGAGCAGTTCTTC. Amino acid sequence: CATSRVQASAHNEQFF.

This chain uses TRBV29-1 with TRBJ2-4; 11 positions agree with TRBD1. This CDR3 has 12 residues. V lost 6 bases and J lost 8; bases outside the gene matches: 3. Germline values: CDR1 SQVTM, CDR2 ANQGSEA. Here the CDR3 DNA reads TGCAGCGTGGACAGGGGGCAGGACATTCAGTACTTC. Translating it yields CSVDRGQDIQYF. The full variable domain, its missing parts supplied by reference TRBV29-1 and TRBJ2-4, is SAVISQKPSRDICQRGTSLTIQCQVDSQVTMMFWYRQQPGQSLTLIATANQGSEATYESGFVIDKFPISRPNLTFSTLTVSNMSPEDSSIYLCSVDRGQDIQYFGAGTRLSVL.

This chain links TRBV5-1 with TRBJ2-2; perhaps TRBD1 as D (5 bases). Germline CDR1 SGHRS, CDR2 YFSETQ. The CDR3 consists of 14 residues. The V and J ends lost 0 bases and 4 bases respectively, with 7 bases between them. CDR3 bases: TGCGCCAGCAGCTTGGGACAGCCCACCGGGGAGCTGTTTTTT. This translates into CASSLGQPTGELFF.

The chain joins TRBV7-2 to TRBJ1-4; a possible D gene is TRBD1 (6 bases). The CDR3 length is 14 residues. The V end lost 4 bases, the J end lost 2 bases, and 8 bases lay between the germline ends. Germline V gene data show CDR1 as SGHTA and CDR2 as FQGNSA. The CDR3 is CASSYQGTNEKLFF. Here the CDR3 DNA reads TGTGCCAGCAGCTATCAGGGGACTAATGAAAAACTGTTTTTT.

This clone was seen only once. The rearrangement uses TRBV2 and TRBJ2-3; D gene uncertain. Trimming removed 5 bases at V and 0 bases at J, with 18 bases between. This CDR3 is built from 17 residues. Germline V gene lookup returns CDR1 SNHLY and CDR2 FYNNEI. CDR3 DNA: TGTGCCAGCAGTTCTAACCGCGTACGATTTAGCACAGATACGCAGTATTTT. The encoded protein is CASSSNRVRFSTDTQYF.

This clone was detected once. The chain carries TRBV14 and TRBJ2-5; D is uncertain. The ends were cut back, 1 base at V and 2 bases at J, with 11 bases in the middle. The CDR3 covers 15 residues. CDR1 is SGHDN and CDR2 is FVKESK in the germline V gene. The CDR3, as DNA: TGTGCCAGCAGCCAAGGTTCCCCGGTGCAAGAGACCCAGTACTTC. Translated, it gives CASSQGSPVQETQYF.